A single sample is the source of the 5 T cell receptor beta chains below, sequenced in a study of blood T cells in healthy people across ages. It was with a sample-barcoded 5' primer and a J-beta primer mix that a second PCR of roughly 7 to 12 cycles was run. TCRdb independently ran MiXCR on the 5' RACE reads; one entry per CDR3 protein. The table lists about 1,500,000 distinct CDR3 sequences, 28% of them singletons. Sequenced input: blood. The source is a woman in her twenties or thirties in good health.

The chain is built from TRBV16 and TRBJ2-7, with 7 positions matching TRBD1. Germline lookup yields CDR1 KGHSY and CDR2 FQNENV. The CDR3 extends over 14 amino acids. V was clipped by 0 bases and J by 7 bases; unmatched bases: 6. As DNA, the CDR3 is TGTGCCAGCAGCCAATCACAGGGGCCGGGGGAGCAGTACTTC. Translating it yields CASSQSQGPGEQYF.

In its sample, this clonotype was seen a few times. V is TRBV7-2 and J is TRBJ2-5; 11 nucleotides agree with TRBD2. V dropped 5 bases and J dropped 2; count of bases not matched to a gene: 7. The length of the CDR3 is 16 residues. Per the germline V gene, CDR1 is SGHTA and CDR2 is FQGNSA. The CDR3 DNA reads TGTGCCAGCAGCCCCAAGACTAGCGGGAAACAAGAGACCCAGTACTTC. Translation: CASSPKTSGKQETQYF.

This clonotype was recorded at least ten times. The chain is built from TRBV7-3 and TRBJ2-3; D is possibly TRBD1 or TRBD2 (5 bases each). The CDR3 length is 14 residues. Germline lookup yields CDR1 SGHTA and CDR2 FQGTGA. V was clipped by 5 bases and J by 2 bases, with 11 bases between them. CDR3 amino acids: CASSPGTDTDTQYF. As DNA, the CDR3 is TGTGCCAGCAGCCCGGGGACCGACACAGATACGCAGTATTTT.

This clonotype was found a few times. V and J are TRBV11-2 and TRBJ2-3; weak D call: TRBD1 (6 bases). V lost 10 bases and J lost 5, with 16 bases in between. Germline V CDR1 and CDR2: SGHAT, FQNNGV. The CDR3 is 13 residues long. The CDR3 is CATTDRVGDTQYF. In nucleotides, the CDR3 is TGTGCCACTACGGACAGAGTCGGAGATACGCAGTATTTT.

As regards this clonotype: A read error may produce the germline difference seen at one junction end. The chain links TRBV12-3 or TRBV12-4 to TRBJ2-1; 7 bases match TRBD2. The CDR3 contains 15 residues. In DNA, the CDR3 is TGCGCCAGCTGGGGGGGGGGAGGGTCCTACAATGAGCAGTTCTTC. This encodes CASWGGGGSYNEQFF.